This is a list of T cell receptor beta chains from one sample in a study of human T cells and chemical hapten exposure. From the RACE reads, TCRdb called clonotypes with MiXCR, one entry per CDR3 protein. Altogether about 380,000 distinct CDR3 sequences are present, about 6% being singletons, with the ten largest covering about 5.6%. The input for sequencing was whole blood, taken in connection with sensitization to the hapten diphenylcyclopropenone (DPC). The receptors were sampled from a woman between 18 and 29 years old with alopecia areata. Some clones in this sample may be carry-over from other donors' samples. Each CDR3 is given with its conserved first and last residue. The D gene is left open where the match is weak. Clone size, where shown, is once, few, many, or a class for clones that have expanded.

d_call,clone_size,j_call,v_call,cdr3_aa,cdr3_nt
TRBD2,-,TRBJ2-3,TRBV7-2,CASSPRGSSPDTQYF,TGTGCCAGCAGCCCGCGGGGGTCTAGCCCAGATACGCAGTATTTT
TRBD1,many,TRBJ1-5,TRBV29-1,CSVAQGAESQPQHF,TGCAGCGTAGCGCAGGGGGCAGAAAGTCAGCCCCAGCATTTT
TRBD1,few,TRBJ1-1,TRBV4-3,CASSQGQGTGTEAFF,TGCGCCAGCAGCCAAGGACAGGGGACGGGCACTGAAGCTTTCTTT
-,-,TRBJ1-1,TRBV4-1,CASSQDPSRGNTEAFF,TGCGCCAGCAGCCAAGATCCCTCCAGGGGGAACACTGAAGCTTTCTTT
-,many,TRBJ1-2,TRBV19,CASSILGGVTGTFGYTF,TGTGCCAGTAGTATCCTCGGGGGGGTTACTGGGACCTTTGGCTACACCTTC
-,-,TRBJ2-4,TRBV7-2,CAAGPYRDNKNIQYF,TGTGCCGCAGGGCCCTACCGGGACAACAAAAACATTCAGTACTTC
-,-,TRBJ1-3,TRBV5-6,CASSLQGPSGNTIYF,TGTGCCAGCAGCTTGCAGGGACCCTCTGGAAACACCATATATTTT
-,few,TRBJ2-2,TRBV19,CASSKARGSGQITGELFF,TGTGCCAGTAGTAAGGCCCGTGGGAGCGGACAGATAACCGGGGAGCTGTTTTTT
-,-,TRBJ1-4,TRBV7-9,CASSLDSGEKLFF,TGTGCCAGCAGCCTGGACAGTGGTGAAAAACTGTTTTTT
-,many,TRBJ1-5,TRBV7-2,CASSLALSASSPQHF,TGTGCCAGCAGCTTAGCACTGTCAGCTAGTAGCCCCCAGCATTTT
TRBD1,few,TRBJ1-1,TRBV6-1,CASREGANTEAFF,TGTGCCAGCAGGGAGGGGGCGAACACTGAAGCTTTCTTT
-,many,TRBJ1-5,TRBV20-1,CSARGTEVSQPQHF,TGCAGTGCTAGAGGGACGGAGGTTAGCCAGCCCCAGCATTTT
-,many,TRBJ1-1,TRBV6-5,CASSSRTATVEAFF,TGTGCCAGCAGTTCGAGGACAGCCACCGTTGAAGCTTTCTTT
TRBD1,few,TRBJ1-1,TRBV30,CAWTAPFPGGGHAEAFF,TGTGCCTGGACTGCCCCTTTCCCGGGAGGGGGCCATGCTGAAGCTTTCTTT
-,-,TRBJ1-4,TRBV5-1,CASSSGAQVEKLFF,TGCGCCAGCAGCTCAGGGGCTCAGGTAGAAAAACTGTTTTTT
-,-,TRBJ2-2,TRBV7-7,CASSLGVDGGELFF,TGTGCTAGCAGCTTAGGGGTGGACGGTGGGGAGCTGTTTTTT
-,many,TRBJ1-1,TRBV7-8,CASSALLNTEAFF,TGTGCCAGCAGCGCCCTCTTGAACACTGAAGCTTTCTTT
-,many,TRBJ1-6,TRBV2,CASNGAVGSPLHF,TGTGCCAGCAACGGGGCGGTAGGATCACCCCTCCACTTT
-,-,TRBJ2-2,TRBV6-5,CASTPRGPNTGELFF,TGTGCCAGCACCCCGCGGGGGCCGAACACCGGGGAGCTGTTTTTT
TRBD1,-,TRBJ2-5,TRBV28,CASSFLGTETQYQETQYF,TGTGCCAGCAGTTTTTTGGGGACAGAGACTCAGTACCAAGAGACCCAGTACTTC
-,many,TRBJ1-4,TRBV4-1,CASSQGNRDEKLFF,TGCGCCAGCAGCCAAGGGAACAGGGATGAAAAACTGTTTTTT
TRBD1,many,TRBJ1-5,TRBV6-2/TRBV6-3,CASSTTGVLSNQPQHF,TGTGCCAGCAGTACAACAGGGGTCCTTAGCAATCAGCCCCAGCATTTT
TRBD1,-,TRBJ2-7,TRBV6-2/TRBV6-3,CASPVGDRQTYEQYF,TGTGCCAGCCCTGTGGGGGACAGGCAAACCTACGAGCAGTACTTC
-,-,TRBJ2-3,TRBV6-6,CASSYPLNADTQYF,TGTGCCAGCAGTTACCCCTTAAATGCAGATACGCAGTATTTT
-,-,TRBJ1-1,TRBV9,CASSVRPILNTEAFF,TGTGCCAGCAGCGTCAGGCCTATATTGAACACTGAAGCTTTCTTT
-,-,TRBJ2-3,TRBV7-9,CASNFRQAGSTDTQYF,TGTGCCAGCAACTTTCGGCAGGCGGGGAGCACAGATACGCAGTATTTT
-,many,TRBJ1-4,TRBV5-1,CASSLTLQEEKLFF,TGCGCCAGCAGCTTGACGCTTCAGGAGGAAAAACTGTTTTTT
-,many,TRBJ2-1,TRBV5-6,CASSFDGLDNEQFF,TGTGCCAGCAGCTTTGACGGATTAGATAATGAGCAGTTCTTC
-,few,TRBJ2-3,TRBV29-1,CSVERGTLSTDTQYF,TGCAGCGTTGAACGGGGGACATTAAGCACAGATACGCAGTATTTT
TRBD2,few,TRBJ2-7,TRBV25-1,CASSESLAGVYEQYF,TGTGCCAGCAGTGAATCGCTAGCGGGGGTTTACGAGCAGTACTTC
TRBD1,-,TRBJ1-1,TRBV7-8,CASSLGTGAYTEAFF,TGTGCCAGCAGCTTGGGGACAGGGGCGTACACTGAAGCTTTCTTT
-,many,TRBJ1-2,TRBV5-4,CASRAIGVHYTF,TGTGCCAGCAGGGCCATTGGCGTCCACTACACCTTC
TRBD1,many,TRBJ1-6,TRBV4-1,CASSPGTGQRRSPLHF,TGCGCCAGCAGCCCCGGGACAGGGCAACGGAGATCACCCCTCCACTTT
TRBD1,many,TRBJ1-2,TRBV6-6,CASSIQGRSGYTF,TGTGCCAGCAGTATACAGGGGAGGAGTGGCTACACCTTC
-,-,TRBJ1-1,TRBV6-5,CASSYINQGEAFF,TGTGCCAGCAGTTACATTAACCAGGGGGAAGCTTTCTTT
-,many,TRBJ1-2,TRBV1,CTSRGTGPVYGYTF,TGCACCAGCAGGGGGACAGGGCCCGTCTATGGCTACACCTTC
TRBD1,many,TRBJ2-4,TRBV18,CASSPWTGENIQYF,TGTGCCAGCTCACCCTGGACAGGGGAAAACATTCAGTACTTC
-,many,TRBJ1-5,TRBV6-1,CASSEYWGANQPQHF,TGTGCCAGCAGTGAATACTGGGGGGCAAATCAGCCCCAGCATTTT
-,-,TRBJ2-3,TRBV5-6,CASSRGGGATGDTQYF,TGTGCCAGCAGCCGAGGCGGCGGGGCCACCGGTGATACGCAGTATTTT
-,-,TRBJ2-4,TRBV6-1,CASSGGSLKNIQYF,TGTGCCAGCAGTGGGGGGAGTCTCAAAAACATTCAGTACTTC
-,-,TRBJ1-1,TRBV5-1,CASSPRAGAAEAFF,TGCGCCAGCAGCCCCCGGGCGGGGGCGGCTGAAGCTTTCTTT
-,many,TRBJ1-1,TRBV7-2,CASSSGPPGTEAFF,TGTGCCAGCAGCTCGGGACCCCCGGGAACTGAAGCTTTCTTT
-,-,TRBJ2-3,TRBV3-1,CASSQTVSRGLLSTDTQYF,TGTGCCAGCAGCCAGACCGTCTCGCGGGGGCTCCTGAGCACAGATACGCAGTATTTT
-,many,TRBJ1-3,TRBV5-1,CASSLAVSSGNTIYF,TGCGCCAGCAGCTTGGCCGTGAGCTCTGGAAACACCATATATTTT
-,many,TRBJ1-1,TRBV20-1,CSARGSRDTEAFF,TGCAGTGCTAGGGGGAGCAGGGACACTGAAGCTTTCTTT
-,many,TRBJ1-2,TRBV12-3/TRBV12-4,CASSLSVNPYGYTF,TGTGCCAGCAGTTTAAGCGTTAACCCCTATGGCTACACCTTC
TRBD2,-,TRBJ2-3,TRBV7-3,CASSSEARRGVDTQYF,TGTGCCAGCAGCTCCGAGGCCAGACGGGGGGTAGATACGCAGTATTTT
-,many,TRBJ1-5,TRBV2,CASRATENSNQPQHF,TGTGCCAGCAGGGCGACAGAAAATAGCAATCAGCCCCAGCATTTT